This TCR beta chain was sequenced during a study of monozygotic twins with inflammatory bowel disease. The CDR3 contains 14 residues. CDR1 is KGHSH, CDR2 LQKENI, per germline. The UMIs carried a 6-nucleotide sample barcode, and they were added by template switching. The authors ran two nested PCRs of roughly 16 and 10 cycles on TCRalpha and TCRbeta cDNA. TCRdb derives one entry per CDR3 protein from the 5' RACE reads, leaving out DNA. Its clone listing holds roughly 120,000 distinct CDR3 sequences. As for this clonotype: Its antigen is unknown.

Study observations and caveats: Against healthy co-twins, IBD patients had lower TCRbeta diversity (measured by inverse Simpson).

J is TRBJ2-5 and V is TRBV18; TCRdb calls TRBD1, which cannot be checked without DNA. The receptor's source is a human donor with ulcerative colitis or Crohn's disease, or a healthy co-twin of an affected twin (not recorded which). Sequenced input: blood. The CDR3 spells CASSAGQLQETQYF.